This is a list of T cell receptor beta chains from one sample in a study of shared clonotypes between healthy human individuals. Some clones are missing from TCRdb's copy, which holds only in-frame ones; the method was immunoSEQ multiplex PCR. Here the sample spans about 680,000 clones, about 74% being singletons. Material: memory CD4+ T cells sorted from blood. These receptors all come from a woman in her twenties or thirties in good health. Each CDR3 is given with its conserved first and last residue. D genes are given only for firm matches. Clone size is stated in some rows and not others, as once, few, many or a class when expanded.

abundance	v_gene	d_gene	j_gene	CDR3nt	CDR3aa
NA	TRBV5-6	NA	TRBJ2-6	TGTGCCAGCAGCTCCCCCGGCCGATCTGACGCCAACGTCCTGACTTTC	CASSSPGRSDANVLTF
NA	TRBV6-5	NA	TRBJ2-7	TGTGCCAGCAGTAGTAGGGTGAATCTCGACGAGCAGTACTTC	CASSSRVNLDEQYF
NA	TRBV28	NA	TRBJ1-5	TGTGCCAGCAGTCCTACCGGGGACGACTTAAGCAATCAGCCCCAGCATTTT	CASSPTGDDLSNQPQHF
NA	TRBV7-9	TRBD1	TRBJ1-1	TGTGCCAGCAGCTTAATTACAGGGGGCTGGACTGAAGCTTTCTTT	CASSLITGGWTEAFF
NA	TRBV19	TRBD1	TRBJ2-2	TGTGCCAGTAGAGAGGGGGCTACCGGGGAGCTGTTTTTT	CASREGATGELFF
NA	TRBV28	NA	TRBJ2-7	TGTGCCAGCAGTGTACCGGACACGAGCTCCTACGAGCAGTACTTC	CASSVPDTSSYEQYF
NA	TRBV4-1	TRBD1	TRBJ1-4	TGCGCCAGCAGCAGCCACGGGACAGGGCGAGAAAAACTGTTTTTT	CASSSHGTGREKLFF
NA	TRBV4-1	TRBD2	TRBJ2-7	TGCGCCAGCAGCCAGACCTATTCTCTAGCGGGAGCCACCTACGAGCAGTACTTC	CASSQTYSLAGATYEQYF
many	TRBV7-2	NA	TRBJ2-1	TGTGCCAGCAGCTTTTACATTGAGAATGAGCAGTTCTTC	CASSFYIENEQFF
NA	TRBV6-6	TRBD2	TRBJ2-1	TGTGCCACTCGGCGGGAGAGCTACAATGAGCAGTTCTTC	CATRRESYNEQFF
NA	TRBV7-8	NA	TRBJ2-1	TGTGCCAGCAGCCACCGGGACTTAATCCTTCTCTACAATGAGCAGTTCTTC	CASSHRDLILLYNEQFF
NA	TRBV5-1	TRBD2	TRBJ2-1	TGCGCCAGCAGCTTGGTACTAGCGGCATACAGAAATGAGCAGTTCTTC	CASSLVLAAYRNEQFF
many	TRBV2	NA	TRBJ2-7	TGTGCCAGCAGTGAAGTAACAGGAGCGCCGGGATACGAGCAGTACTTC	CASSEVTGAPGYEQYF
NA	TRBV6-5	TRBD1	TRBJ1-2	TGTGCCAGCAGTACGGGACAGGGGACCGGTGGCTACACCTTC	CASSTGQGTGGYTF
NA	TRBV7-2	NA	TRBJ2-3	TGTGCCAGCAGCTTACTACCCCGAACATCCGATACGCAGTATTTT	CASSLLPRTSDTQYF
NA	TRBV7-2	TRBD2	TRBJ2-1	TGTGCCAGCAGCTGGACCGGGACTAGCTCCTACAATGAGCAGTTCTTC	CASSWTGTSSYNEQFF
once	TRBV5-1	NA	TRBJ2-1	TGCGCCAGCAGCTTGGATGCCCCTGCCTACAATGAGCAGTTCTTC	CASSLDAPAYNEQFF
many	TRBV5-1	TRBD1	TRBJ1-3	TGCGCCAGCAGCCCGGGGACAGACGGAAACACCATATATTTT	CASSPGTDGNTIYF
NA	TRBV7-8	TRBD1	TRBJ1-2	TGTGCCAGCAGCCCGGACAGGGCTAACTATGGCTACACCTTC	CASSPDRANYGYTF
NA	TRBV2	NA	TRBJ2-5	TGTGCCAGCAGTGAAAACAGACACCAAGAGACCCAGTACTTC	CASSENRHQETQYF
few	TRBV5-6	NA	TRBJ1-4	TGTGCCAGCAGCTTAAGTGAAAAACTGTTTTTT	CASSLSEKLFF
once	TRBV7-2	TRBD1	TRBJ2-7	TGTGCCAGCAGCGCATGGACAGGGCTTAACGAGCAGTACTTC	CASSAWTGLNEQYF
NA	TRBV6-5	TRBD1	TRBJ1-1	TGTGCCAGCAGCCGGACAGGGGACGCCACTGAAGCTTTCTTT	CASSRTGDATEAFF
NA	TRBV4-1	TRBD2	TRBJ2-7	TGCGCCAGCAGCCAAAATCCTAGCGGTGCAACCTACGAGCAGTACTTC	CASSQNPSGATYEQYF
NA	TRBV28	NA	TRBJ1-1	TGTGCCAGCAGTTTTAACAGAATGAACACTGAAGCTTTCTTT	CASSFNRMNTEAFF
NA	TRBV5-4	TRBD2	TRBJ2-7	TGTGCCAGCAGCCATAGCGGGAGGGTCCACGAGCAGTACTTC	CASSHSGRVHEQYF
NA	TRBV5-4	NA	TRBJ1-4	TGTGCCAGCAGCTTGGCTGGAATGGGACATGAAAAACTGTTTTTT	CASSLAGMGHEKLFF
NA	TRBV14	NA	TRBJ2-2	TGTGCCAGCAGCCGGCGTAGGGCCGGGGAGCTGTTTTTT	CASSRRRAGELFF
NA	TRBV18	NA	TRBJ2-7	TGTGCCAGCTCACCACCGAAGGGGACCTACGAGCAGTACTTC	CASSPPKGTYEQYF
NA	TRBV10-3	NA	TRBJ2-3	TGTGCCATCAGAGGGGTAACTAGCACAGATACGCAGTATTTT	CAIRGVTSTDTQYF
NA	TRBV6-1	NA	TRBJ1-5	TGTGCCAGCAGTTCGGACGGTTATAGCAATCAGCCCCAGCATTTT	CASSSDGYSNQPQHF
NA	TRBV18	TRBD1	TRBJ2-2	TGTGCCAGCTCACCCGTTGTAGGGACAGTGAACACCGGGGAGCTGTTTTTT	CASSPVVGTVNTGELFF
few	TRBV5-4	NA	TRBJ1-5	TGTGCCAGCAGGATCTCTCAGGGAGTGTATGGGTATAGCAATCAGCCCCAGCATTTT	CASRISQGVYGYSNQPQHF
once	TRBV19	NA	TRBJ1-1	TGTGCCAGTAGTGTTCAGGCGTACACTGAAGCTTTCTTT	CASSVQAYTEAFF
NA	TRBV5-6	NA	TRBJ2-1	TGTGCCAGCAGCTTGAAGGGGAGCTCCTACAATGAGCAGTTCTTC	CASSLKGSSYNEQFF
many	TRBV4-2	NA	TRBJ2-2	TGTGCCAGCAGCCAAGATCAAGGCCAAACGACCGGGGAGCTGTTTTTT	CASSQDQGQTTGELFF
NA	TRBV4-2	TRBD2	TRBJ2-7	TGTGCCAGCAGCCAAGCGACTACAGCGGGAGTGGGTGGGTCCTACGAGCAGTACTTC	CASSQATTAGVGGSYEQYF
NA	TRBV4-2	NA	TRBJ1-1	TGTGCCAGCAGCCATGATAAGAGGGGCACTGAAGCTTTCTTT	CASSHDKRGTEAFF
NA	TRBV25-1	NA	TRBJ1-3	TGTGCCAGCAGTGACACAAGCAGAGGTGGCGAAAACACCATATATTTT	CASSDTSRGGENTIYF
NA	TRBV7-6	NA	TRBJ2-1	TGTGCCAGCAGCTTAGTTACAAGCTCCTACAATGAGCAGTTCTTC	CASSLVTSSYNEQFF
NA	TRBV11-2	NA	TRBJ2-5	TGTGCCAGCAGCAGGGGGGGGGAGACCCAGTACTTC	CASSRGGETQYF
NA	TRBV6-5	NA	TRBJ2-5	TGTGCCAGCAGCAAACAAGAGACCCAGTACTTC	CASSKQETQYF
few	TRBV7-8	TRBD2	TRBJ2-7	TGTGCCAGCAGCTCTCTCCCAATAGCGGGAGTATACGAGCAGTACTTC	CASSSLPIAGVYEQYF
NA	TRBV14	NA	TRBJ1-1	TGTGCCAGCAGCATCCATCAGGGGTCCGTGGAAGCTTTCTTT	CASSIHQGSVEAFF
NA	TRBV30	NA	TRBJ2-5	TGTGCCTGGAGTGTGCGGTCTCAACAAGAGACCCAGTACTTC	CAWSVRSQQETQYF
NA	TRBV2	NA	TRBJ1-1	TGTGCCAGCAGGGCGGGTACTGAAGCTTTCTTT	CASRAGTEAFF
NA	TRBV19	TRBD1	TRBJ2-3	TGTGCCAGTAGTATTTCGGTCAGGGGGTACACAGATACGCAGTATTTT	CASSISVRGYTDTQYF
NA	TRBV15	NA	TRBJ2-7	TGTGCCACCAGCAGAGATGTGGCCGCCTCAGAGCAGTACTTC	CATSRDVAASEQYF
NA	TRBV28	TRBD2	TRBJ2-3	TGTGCCAGCAGGGAAGGGACTAGCGGCACAGATACGCAGTATTTT	CASREGTSGTDTQYF
NA	TRBV6-5	TRBD1	TRBJ2-7	TGTGCCAGCAGTTACCGGACAGGGACCTACGAGCAGTACTTC	CASSYRTGTYEQYF
NA	TRBV5-4	NA	TRBJ2-7	TGTGCCAGCAGCTTGGAACAGGGACTCTCCTACGAGCAGTACTTC	CASSLEQGLSYEQYF